These 12 T cell receptor beta chains were all obtained from the same sample, sequenced in a study of blood T cell repertoires in COVID-19. Produced via immunoSEQ multiplex PCR; TCRdb's table is partial and in-frame only. Among a few hundred thousand clones listed, about 80% were seen once. The sequencing sample was made of PBMCs or T cells enriched from blood (not recorded which). Receptors originate from a man aged 45-65 years who had recovered from COVID-19.

The V gene is TRBV20-1, the J gene TRBJ2-4, with no clear D. The CDR3 totals 10 residues. V lost 5 bases to trimming and J lost 11 bases, with 10 bases between them. CDR1 and CDR2 from the germline V gene are DFQATT and SNEGSKA (reference sequence). This CDR3 is CSASYSLQYF. The CDR3 region has the DNA TGCAGTGCTTCCTACTCGCTTCAGTACTTC.

This clone was observed a handful of times. J is TRBJ2-1 and V is TRBV27; the match to TRBD2 covers 13 bases. Germline-derived CDR1 and CDR2 are MNHEY and SMNVEV (reference sequence). The trim removed 5 bases at V and 7 bases at J, leaving 8 bases unmatched. This CDR3 is built from 16 residues. The CDR3, as DNA: TGTGCCAGCAGTCCCCGGACTAGCGGGAGAACGAATGAGCAGTTCTTC. It yields the protein CASSPRTSGRTNEQFF.

The J gene is TRBJ2-3, the V gene TRBV7-3; unclear D gene. This CDR3 spans 14 amino acids. Germline CDR1 SGHTA, CDR2 FQGTGA. The V gene lost 5 bases and the J gene lost 1 base, with 10 bases spanning the gap. In DNA, the CDR3 is TGTGCCAGCAGCCTTAGCTTTGGCACAGATACGCAGTATTTT. This sequence encodes CASSLSFGTDTQYF.

J is TRBJ2-7 and V is TRBV11-2, with D tentatively TRBD2 (5 bases). V was pared by 0 bases and J by 1 base, with 13 bases between. The CDR3 length is 16 residues. CDR1 and CDR2 from the germline V gene are SGHAT and FQNNGV. CDR3 coding DNA: TGTGCCAGCAGCTTAGATCAGTACGAGGGATCCTACGAGCAGTACTTC. Its protein is CASSLDQYEGSYEQYF.

The chain employs TRBV29-1 and TRBJ2-3; D might be TRBD2 (6 bases). Germline V gene sequence: CDR1 SQVTM, CDR2 ANQGSEA. This CDR3 has 13 residues. The ends were cut back, 3 bases at V and 3 bases at J, with 10 bases in the middle. CDR3 loop: CSVDLAKTDTQYF. DNA of the CDR3: TGCAGCGTTGACCTAGCGAAGACAGATACGCAGTATTTT.

The J gene is TRBJ2-5, the V gene TRBV29-1; 13 nucleotides match TRBD2. Germline CDR1 is SQVTM and CDR2 is ANQGSEA. The CDR3 contains 15 residues. Trimming removed 4 bases from V and 4 bases from J; junction bases left unmatched: 6. The CDR3 reads CSVGTSGGYGETQYF. In nucleotides, the CDR3 is TGCAGCGTTGGGACTAGCGGGGGCTATGGAGAGACCCAGTACTTC.

This clone was detected once. The rearrangement links TRBV11-3 to TRBJ1-1; 7 positions agree with TRBD1. Germline V gene sequence: CDR1 SGHNT, CDR2 YENEEA. The CDR3 extends over 15 amino acids. V shed 5 bases, J shed 1 base, and the junction held 7 bases outside the gene matches. CDR3 DNA sequence: TGTGCCAGCAGCGATCGGGACAGTAAGAACACTGAAGCTTTCTTT. Translation: CASSDRDSKNTEAFF.

The V and J genes are TRBV6-5 and TRBJ1-4; 8 bases are a match to TRBD1. Germline V gives CDR1 MNHEY, CDR2 SVGAGI. The CDR3 is 14 amino acids. Trimming removed 7 bases from V and 0 bases from J; junction bases left unmatched: 1. CDR3 protein: CASKQGATNEKLFF. CDR3 bases: TGTGCCAGCAAACAGGGGGCAACTAATGAAAAACTGTTTTTT.

This clone was seen a handful of times. The V gene is TRBV20-1, the J gene TRBJ2-7; 11 positions agree with TRBD2. Germline trimming cut 3 bases from V and 2 bases from J; bases unmatched to any gene: 3. CDR3 length equals 14 residues. Germline lookup yields CDR1 DFQATT and CDR2 SNEGSKA (reference sequence). The CDR3 sequence is CSASYSGRAYEQYF. CDR3 DNA sequence: TGCAGTGCTAGTTATAGCGGGAGGGCCTACGAGCAGTACTTC.

This chain links TRBV6-2 or TRBV6-3 with TRBJ1-2, with TRBD1 identical over 8 bases. The germline V gene encodes CDR1 MNHEY and CDR2 SVGEGT. The CDR3 has 14 residues. With 2 bases clipped from V and 7 bases from J, the junction kept 6 bases outside the gene matches. The CDR3 sequence is CASSYGQGGLGYTF. Written as DNA, the CDR3 is TGTGCCAGCAGTTACGGACAGGGAGGACTTGGCTACACCTTC.

The CDR3 region is CASSQAQVISGNTIYF. CDR3 bases: TGTGCCAGCAGCCAAGCGCAGGTGATCTCTGGAAACACCATATATTTT. This chain joins TRBV3-1 (or the pseudogene TRBV3-2) and TRBJ1-3; D is unclear. The CDR3 has 16 amino acids. V was pared by 1 base and J by 0 bases, with 10 bases between. Germline V gives CDR1 LGHDT, CDR2 YNNKEL (reference sequence).

This chain connects TRBV6-4 to TRBJ2-5, with TRBD1 matching over 9 bases. V lost 5 bases to trimming and J lost 4 bases; unmatched junction nucleotides: 14. The CDR3 totals 17 residues. Germline V CDR1 and CDR2: MRHNA, SNTAGT. For the CDR3, the DNA is TGTGCCAGCAGTCAGCCGTGGCGGACAGGGGTATCAGAGACCCAGTACTTC. Translated: CASSQPWRTGVSETQYF.